The 3 T cell receptor beta chains reported below all come from one sample, sequenced in a study of T cells in localized non-small cell lung cancer. Measured with immunoSEQ multiplex PCR; TCRdb has only the in-frame clones, and not every one. The table has around 28,000 clones, 70% to 90% seen once. The sample here was peripheral blood, taken before any cancer treatment. These receptors all come from a woman between 18 and 55 years old with stage I lung adenocarcinoma.

The chain carries TRBV13 and TRBJ1-3; D is ambiguous. The length of the CDR3 is 14 residues. V gave up 5 bases and J gave up 5 bases, with 13 bases separating them. Germline CDR1 is PRHDT and CDR2 is FYEKMQ (reference sequence). CDR3 nucleotides: TGTGCCAGCAGCCCAAGCCAGGTTCGAAACACCATATATTTT. Protein sequence: CASSPSQVRNTIYF.

The chain carries TRBV28 and TRBJ2-4; possibly TRBD1 for D (6 bases). The CDR3 totals 13 residues. With 7 bases removed from V and 6 bases from J, the gap between germline ends came to 13 bases. The germline CDR1 and CDR2 sequences are MDHEN and SYDVKM. DNA for the CDR3: TGTGCCAGCACCAAGGGGGTTGGAAACATTCAGTACTTC. This gives the protein CASTKGVGNIQYF.

The chain combines TRBV6-6 with TRBJ1-2, with 8 bases identical to TRBD1. The V gene end was trimmed by 6 bases and the J gene end by 0 bases; junction bases not matched to a gene: 6. The CDR3 loop spans 15 amino acids. Per germline, CDR1 MNHNY and CDR2 SVGAGI (reference sequence). The CDR3 here is CASRYDRGPNYGYTF. The CDR3 region has the DNA TGTGCCAGCAGATACGACAGGGGCCCTAACTATGGCTACACCTTC.